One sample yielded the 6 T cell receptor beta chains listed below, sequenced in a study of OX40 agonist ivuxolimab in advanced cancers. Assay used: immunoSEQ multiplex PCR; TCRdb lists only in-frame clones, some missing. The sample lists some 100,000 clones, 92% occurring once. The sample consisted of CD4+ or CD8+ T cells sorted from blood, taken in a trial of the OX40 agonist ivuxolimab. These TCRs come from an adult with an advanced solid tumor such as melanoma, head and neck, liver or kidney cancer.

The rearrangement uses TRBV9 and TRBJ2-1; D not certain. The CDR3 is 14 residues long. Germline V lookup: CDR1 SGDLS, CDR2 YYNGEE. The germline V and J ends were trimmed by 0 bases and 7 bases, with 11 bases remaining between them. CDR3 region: CASSVGSFGNEQFF. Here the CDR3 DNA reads TGTGCCAGCAGCGTAGGGAGTTTCGGGAATGAGCAGTTCTTC.

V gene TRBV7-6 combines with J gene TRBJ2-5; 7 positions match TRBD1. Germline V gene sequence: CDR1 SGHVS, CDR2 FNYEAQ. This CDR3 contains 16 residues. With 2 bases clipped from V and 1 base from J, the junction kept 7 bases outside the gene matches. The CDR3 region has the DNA TGTGCCAGCAGCTTACCATTGGGACAGATCCAAGAGACCCAGTACTTC. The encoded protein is CASSLPLGQIQETQYF.

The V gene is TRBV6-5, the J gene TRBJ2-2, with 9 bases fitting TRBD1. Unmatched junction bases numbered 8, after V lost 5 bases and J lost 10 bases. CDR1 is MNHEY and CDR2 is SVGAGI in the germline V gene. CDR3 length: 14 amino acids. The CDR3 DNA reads TGTGCCAGCAGTCCGGGACAGGGCCAGGCGGAGCTGTTTTTT. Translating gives CASSPGQGQAELFF.

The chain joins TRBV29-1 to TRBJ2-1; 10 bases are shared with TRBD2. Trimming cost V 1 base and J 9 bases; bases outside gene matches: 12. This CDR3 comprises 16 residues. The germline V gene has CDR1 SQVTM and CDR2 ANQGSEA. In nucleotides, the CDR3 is TGCAGCGTTGAAGGACTAGCGGGCGGCTATGTGGGTGAGCAGTTCTTC. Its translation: CSVEGLAGGYVGEQFF.

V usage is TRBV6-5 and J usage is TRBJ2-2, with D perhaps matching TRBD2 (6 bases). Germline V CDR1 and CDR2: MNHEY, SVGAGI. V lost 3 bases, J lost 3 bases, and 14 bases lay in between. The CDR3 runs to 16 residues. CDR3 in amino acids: CASSYGLREDTGELFF. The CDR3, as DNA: TGTGCCAGCAGTTATGGGCTCAGGGAGGACACCGGGGAGCTGTTTTTT.

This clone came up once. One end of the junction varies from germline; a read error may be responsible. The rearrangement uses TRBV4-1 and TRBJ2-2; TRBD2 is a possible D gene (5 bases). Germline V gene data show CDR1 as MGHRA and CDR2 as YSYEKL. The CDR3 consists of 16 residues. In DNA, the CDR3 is TGCGCCAGCAGCCCTCTGTGGGGAGCGAAAACCGGGGAGCTGTTTTTT. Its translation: CASSPLWGAKTGELFF.